These 14 T cell receptor beta chains share one sample of origin, sequenced in a study of breast tumors, draining lymph nodes, adjacent tissues. Each CDR3 protein is one row after TCRdb ran MiXCR on the multiplex PCR reads. The sample shows approximately 190,000 distinct CDR3 sequences, 31% of them seen only once. Axillary draining lymph nodes of breast cancer patients supplied the node samples. Sequencing was performed on axillary lymph node tissue. The source is a female donor with breast cancer. Some clones in this sample may be carry-over from other donors' samples.

There are many counts of this clonotype. The genes are TRBV20-1 and TRBJ2-1; D is perhaps TRBD2 (5 bases). The CDR3 runs 13 residues. Germline-derived CDR1 and CDR2 are DFQATT and SNEGSKA (reference sequence). This CDR3 reads CSAGGLSYNEQFF. The CDR3 region has the DNA TGCAGCGCCGGAGGACTTTCCTACAATGAGCAGTTCTTC.

The sample holds one count of this clonotype. The chain joins TRBV7-2 to TRBJ2-6; D remains unclear. CDR1 is SGHTA, CDR2 FQGNSA, per germline. The CDR3 runs 13 residues. Trimming shortened V by 2 bases and J by 4 bases, and 3 bases separated the two germline ends. In nucleotides, the CDR3 is TGTGCCAGCAGCTTAATGGGGGCCAACGTCCTGACTTTC. Protein: CASSLMGANVLTF.

This clonotype was recorded at least ten times. This chain links TRBV30 with TRBJ1-3, with a tentative D call TRBD1 (6 bases). Germline-derived CDR1 and CDR2 are GTSNPN and SVGIG (reference sequence). V lost 4 bases and J lost 4, with 11 bases in between. CDR3 size: 13 residues. CDR3 in amino acids: CAWTTGRGNTIYF. CDR3 DNA: TGTGCCTGGACGACAGGCCGGGGAAACACCATATATTTT.

The chain carries TRBV20-1 and TRBJ1-2, with D possibly being TRBD1 (5 bases). This CDR3 has 14 residues. V gave up 4 bases and J gave up 5 bases, with 17 bases separating them. From germline, CDR1 is DFQATT and CDR2 SNEGSKA (reference sequence). The CDR3 DNA is TGCAGTGCTACCGGGACTCATAAAACGTATGGCTACACCTTC. This codes for CSATGTHKTYGYTF.

The genes are TRBV19 and TRBJ2-1; possible D gene TRBD1, 7 bases. This CDR3 spans 17 amino acids. V dropped 9 bases and J dropped 2 bases, with 23 bases sitting between them. The germline gives CDR1 LNHDA, CDR2 SQIVND (reference sequence). The CDR3 DNA reads TGTGCCAGCAGCAAAGGGTTGGCGGGACAGACCTACAATGAGCAGTTCTTC. Its protein product is CASSKGLAGQTYNEQFF.

This clonotype was observed a handful of times. The V call is TRBV11-2, the J call TRBJ1-1, with a weak D call TRBD1 (6 bases). The CDR3 sequence is 15 residues long. Trimming pared 5 bases from V and 1 base from J, leaving 14 bases between. Germline CDR1 SGHAT, CDR2 FQNNGV. The CDR3 loop is CASSILQGRNTEAFF. The CDR3 nucleotides read TGTGCCAGCAGCATACTACAGGGTCGGAACACTGAAGCTTTCTTT.

This clonotype came up many times. This chain links TRBV4-3 with TRBJ2-3; 7 bases map to TRBD2. The CDR3 covers 13 residues. CDR1 and CDR2 from the germline V gene are LGHNA and YSLEER. With 2 bases clipped from V and 5 bases from J, the junction kept 1 base outside the gene matches. CDR3 sequence (DNA): TGCGCCAGCAGCCAAAGGGAGGGAGATACGCAGTATTTT. Its protein is CASSQREGDTQYF.

In its sample, this clonotype was seen many times. V usage is TRBV6-1 and J usage is TRBJ1-2; no reliable D call. The germline V gene encodes CDR1 MNHNS and CDR2 SASEGT. V lost 2 bases to trimming and J lost 2 bases, with 6 bases between them. The CDR3 sequence is 13 residues long. DNA for the CDR3: TGTGCCAGCAGTGAATGGGTCAACTATGGCTACACCTTC. It yields the protein CASSEWVNYGYTF.

This clonotype occurred many times. V is TRBV30 and J is TRBJ2-5; TRBD1 aligns across 7 bases. V was clipped by 2 bases and J by 6 bases; unmatched bases: 6. The length of the CDR3 is 13 residues. Germline CDR1 and CDR2: GTSNPN and SVGIG (reference sequence). The CDR3, as DNA: TGTGCCTGGAGTAAGGGGGCTTCGAAGACCCAGTACTTC. This translates into CAWSKGASKTQYF.

Ten or more counts support this clonotype. The chain recombines TRBV5-4 with TRBJ2-3; TRBD2 agrees at 7 bases. This CDR3 is 16 amino acids long. The ends lost 4 bases at V and 1 base at J; junction bases unmatched: 9. Germline assignment: CDR1 SGHNT and CDR2 YYREEE (reference sequence). The CDR3 sequence is CASSPGGGRGTDTQYF. The DNA of the CDR3 is TGTGCCAGCAGCCCTGGCGGTGGGAGGGGCACAGATACGCAGTATTTT.

This chain joins TRBV18 and TRBJ1-1; possible D gene TRBD1, 5 bases. The CDR3 extends over 14 amino acids. The ends were cut back, 3 bases at V and 2 bases at J, with 10 bases in the middle. The germline V gene has CDR1 KGHSH and CDR2 LQKENI. The CDR3 DNA follows: TGTGCCAGCTCACCTGACAGTGCAAACACTGAAGCTTTCTTT. Residues: CASSPDSANTEAFF.

This clonotype showed up many times. This rearrangement joins TRBV19 to TRBJ2-5, with D hard to call. Germline V CDR1 and CDR2: LNHDA, SQIVND (reference sequence). This CDR3 is built from 18 residues. V lost 8 bases to trimming and J lost 1 base, with 26 bases between them. In DNA form, the CDR3 reads TGTGCCAGTTCCAACCGCTTCCCCGCACACTGGGGCCAAGAGACCCAGTACTTC. As protein: CASSNRFPAHWGQETQYF.

This clonotype has only a few counts. A read error is possible here, since a much larger clone lies one base away. Since no conserved phenylalanine or tryptophan closes the CDR3, a read error is the likely cause. V and J are TRBV7-9 and TRBJ2-1; TRBD1 is a possible D gene (5 bases). The germline V gene has CDR1 SEHNR and CDR2 FQNEAQ (reference sequence). CDR3 length equals 14 residues. Trimming removed 2 bases at V and 4 bases at J, with 9 bases between. For the CDR3, the DNA is TGTGCCAGCAGCTTAACTGGGGCTTACAATGAGCAGTTCCTC. Protein: CASSLTGAYNEQFL.

The table lists this clonotype with many counts. The chain carries TRBV7-2 and TRBJ1-5; no reliable D call. The CDR3 consists of 13 residues. V lost 4 bases and J lost 7, with 11 bases in between. Germline V gene sequence: CDR1 SGHTA, CDR2 FQGNSA. The CDR3 spells CASSYRVGQPQHF. For the CDR3, the DNA is TGTGCCAGCAGCTACCGGGTGGGACAGCCCCAGCATTTT.